This passage covers 12 T cell receptor beta chains from one sample sequenced in a study of T cells in localized non-small cell lung cancer. The assay was immunoSEQ multiplex PCR, and TCRdb's table has in-frame clones only and misses some. The profile covers about 2,200 clones, with approximately 22% appearing a single time and over 20% taken by the ten largest. Specimen: lung tumor tissue, collected before any cancer treatment. These TCRs come from a woman aged 35 to 69 with stage I lung adenocarcinoma.

By share, this clone counts as hyperexpanded. The sample has other DNA sequences that encode this CDR3 too. The V and J genes are TRBV19 and TRBJ1-1; D gene ambiguous. The CDR3 length is 12 residues. Between the trimmed V and J ends, which lost 7 bases and 4 bases, there was a span of 10 bases. The V gene's germline CDR1 is LNHDA and CDR2 SQIVND (reference sequence). CDR3 DNA: TGTGCCAGTACACAGTCAACCACTGAAGCTTTCTTT. It specifies CASTQSTTEAFF.

The J gene is TRBJ1-6, the V gene TRBV30; no reliable D call. The CDR3 runs 17 residues. Trimming shortened V by 2 bases and J by 0 bases, and 14 bases separated the two germline ends. Germline V gene lookup returns CDR1 GTSNPN and CDR2 SVGIG (reference sequence). The CDR3 loop is CAWSLQAASSYNSPLHF. The DNA of the CDR3 is TGTGCCTGGAGTCTCCAGGCGGCGAGCTCCTATAATTCACCCCTCCACTTT. The whole variable domain, filled in from reference TRBV30 and TRBJ1-6, reads SQTIHQWPATLVQPVGSPLSLECTVEGTSNPNLYWYRQAAGRGLQLLFYSVGIGQISSEVPQNLSASRPQDRQFILSSKKLLLSDSGFYLCAWSLQAASSYNSPLHFGNGTRLTVT.

The chain is built from TRBV30 and TRBJ1-3; tentative D call: TRBD1 (6 bases). V was trimmed by 4 bases and J by 3 bases, leaving 13 bases between them. Germline CDR1 reads GTSNPN; CDR2 reads SVGIG (reference sequence). This CDR3 is built from 14 residues. CDR3 in amino acids: CAWIATGIGNTIYF. CDR3 nucleotide sequence: TGTGCCTGGATCGCAACAGGGATTGGAAACACCATATATTTT.

This clone is medium-sized in the sample. This sequence joins TRBV12-2 and TRBJ1-2; TRBD1 was called by the table and not checked on the DNA. TRBV12-2 is a recognized pseudogene. The CDR3 runs 15 residues. The CDR3 DNA sequence: TGTGCAAGTCGCTTAGTAAGGGGGATTAGCTATGGCTACACCTTC. It encodes CASRLVRGISYGYTF.

This chain connects TRBV9 to TRBJ1-1, with 7 bases that match TRBD1. CDR1 and CDR2 from the germline V gene are SGDLS and YYNGEE. V lost 3 bases to trimming and J lost 6 bases; unmatched junction nucleotides: 5. This CDR3 comprises 13 residues. The CDR3 region has the DNA TGTGCCAGCAGCGAGACAGGGACCGCTGAAGCTTTCTTT. It codes for CASSETGTAEAFF.

This clone was seen only a few times. The chain couples TRBV1 to TRBJ2-5; the D segment call TRBD2 is taken from the table without a DNA check. TRBV1 is labeled a pseudogene. The CDR3 is 15 residues long. CDR3 nucleotides: TGCACCAGCAGCTCTTATGGACTCCACCAAGAGACCCAGTACTTC. Its protein product is CTSSSYGLHQETQYF.

The chain has TRBV5-1 and TRBJ2-2; D is ambiguous. Between the trimmed V and J ends, which lost 2 bases and 3 bases, there was a span of 8 bases. Looked up from germline, CDR1 is SGHRS and CDR2 is YFSETQ. The CDR3 loop spans 14 amino acids. For the CDR3, the DNA is TGCGCCAGCAGCTTAAGACCGGACACCGGGGAGCTGTTTTTT. This encodes CASSLRPDTGELFF.

In this sample, this clone turned up a few times. The chain has TRBV9 and TRBJ2-1, with unresolved D. The CDR3 is 15 amino acids. Germline lookup yields CDR1 SGDLS and CDR2 YYNGEE. The V end was cut by 3 bases, the J end by 1 base, with 11 bases between. CDR3 bases: TGTGCCAGCAGCGGAACCGACGGATCCTACAATGAGCAGTTCTTC. It encodes CASSGTDGSYNEQFF. Using reference TRBV9 and TRBJ2-1 for the parts outside the CDR3, the full variable domain is DSGVTQTPKHLITATGQRVTLRCSPRSGDLSVYWYQQSLDQGLQFLIQYYNGEERAKGNILERFSAQQFPDLHSELNLSSLELGDSALYFCASSGTDGSYNEQFFGPGTRLTVL.

This clone is labeled medium-sized. V is TRBV6-8 and J is TRBJ2-5; TRBD2 agrees at 10 bases. The CDR3 runs 16 residues. With V trimmed by 2 bases and J by 4 bases, 7 bases remained unmatched. CDR1 MNHGY and CDR2 SAAAGT come from the germline V gene. The CDR3 loop reads CASSYTLAGARETQYF. The DNA of the CDR3 is TGTGCCAGCAGTTACACCCTAGCGGGGGCCCGAGAGACCCAGTACTTC.

The genes are TRBV30 and TRBJ1-1; no firm D call. The V end lost 3 bases, the J end lost 3 bases, and 5 bases lay between the germline ends. Germline V gives CDR1 GTSNPN, CDR2 SVGIG (reference sequence). This CDR3 is built from 11 residues. The chain's CDR3 is CAWRVYTEAFF. In DNA, the CDR3 is TGTGCCTGGAGAGTGTACACTGAAGCTTTCTTT.

Sample share makes this clone large. This rearrangement joins TRBV6-8 to TRBJ1-1; maybe TRBD1 (6 bases). Germline values: CDR1 MNHGY, CDR2 SAAAGT. The V and J ends lost 6 bases and 2 bases respectively, with 13 bases between them. The CDR3 runs to 14 residues. This chain's CDR3 is CASREDSVNTEAFF. CDR3 coding DNA: TGTGCCAGCAGAGAGGACAGTGTAAACACTGAAGCTTTCTTT.

By sample share, this clone is large. CDR3 region: CASSPREAGANSYEQYF. CDR3 bases: TGTGCCAGCAGCCCCAGGGAGGCAGGGGCGAATTCCTACGAGCAGTACTTC. The chain has TRBV11-3 and TRBJ2-7; possibly TRBD1 or TRBD2 for D (6 bases each). The CDR3 spans 17 residues. CDR1 is SGHNT, CDR2 YENEEA, per germline. Trimming cost V 5 bases and J 1 base, with 21 bases left between them.